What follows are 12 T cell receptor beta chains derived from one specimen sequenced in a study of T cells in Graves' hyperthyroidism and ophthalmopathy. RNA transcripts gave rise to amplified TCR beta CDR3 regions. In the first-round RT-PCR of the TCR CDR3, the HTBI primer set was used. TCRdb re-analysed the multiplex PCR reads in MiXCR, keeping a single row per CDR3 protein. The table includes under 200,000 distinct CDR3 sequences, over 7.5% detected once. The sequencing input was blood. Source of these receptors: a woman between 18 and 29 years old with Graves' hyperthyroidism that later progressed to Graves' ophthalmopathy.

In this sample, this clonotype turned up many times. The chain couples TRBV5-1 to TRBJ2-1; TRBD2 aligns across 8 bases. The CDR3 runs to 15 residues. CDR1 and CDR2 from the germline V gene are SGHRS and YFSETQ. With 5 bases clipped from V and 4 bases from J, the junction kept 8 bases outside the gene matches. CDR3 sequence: CASSTSSGRYNEQFF. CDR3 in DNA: TGCGCCAGCAGTACTTCCAGCGGGAGATACAATGAGCAGTTCTTC.

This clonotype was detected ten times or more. CDR3 region: CAWRDSPNQPQHF. DNA for the CDR3: TGTGCCTGGAGGGACAGTCCGAATCAGCCCCAGCATTTT. This chain connects TRBV30 to TRBJ1-5; TRBD1 is a possible D gene (6 bases). Germline-derived CDR1 and CDR2 are GTSNPN and SVGIG (reference sequence). CDR3 length: 13 residues. V was pared by 3 bases and J by 4 bases, with 10 bases between.

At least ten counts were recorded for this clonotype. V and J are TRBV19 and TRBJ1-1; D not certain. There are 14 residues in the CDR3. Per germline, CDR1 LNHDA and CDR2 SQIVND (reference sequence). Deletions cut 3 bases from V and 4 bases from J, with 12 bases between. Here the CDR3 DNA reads TGTGCCAGTAGTATGTTACAGCTGAGCACTGAAGCTTTCTTT. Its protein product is CASSMLQLSTEAFF.

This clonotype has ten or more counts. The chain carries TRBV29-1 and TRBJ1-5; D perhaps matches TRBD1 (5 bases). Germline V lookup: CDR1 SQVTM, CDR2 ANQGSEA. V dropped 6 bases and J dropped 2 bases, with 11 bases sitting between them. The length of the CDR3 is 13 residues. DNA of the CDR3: TGCAGCGTAGTAGAAGGGGGCAATCAGCCCCAGCATTTT. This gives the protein CSVVEGGNQPQHF. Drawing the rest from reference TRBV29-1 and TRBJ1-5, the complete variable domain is SAVISQKPSRDICQRGTSLTIQCQVDSQVTMMFWYRQQPGQSLTLIATANQGSEATYESGFVIDKFPISRPNLTFSTLTVSNMSPEDSSIYLCSVVEGGNQPQHFGDGTRLSIL.

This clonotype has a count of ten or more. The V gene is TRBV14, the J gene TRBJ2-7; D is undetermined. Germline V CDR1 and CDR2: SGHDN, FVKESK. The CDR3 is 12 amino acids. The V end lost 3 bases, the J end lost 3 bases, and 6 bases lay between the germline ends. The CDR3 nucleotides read TGTGCCAGCAGCCATGGATACTACGAGCAGTACTTC. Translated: CASSHGYYEQYF.

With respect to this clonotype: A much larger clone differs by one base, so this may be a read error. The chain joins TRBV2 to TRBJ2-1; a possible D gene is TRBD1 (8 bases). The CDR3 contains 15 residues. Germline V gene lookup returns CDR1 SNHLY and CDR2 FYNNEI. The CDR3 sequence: CASTTDRGGDNERFF. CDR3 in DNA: TGTGCCAGCACTACCGACAGGGGAGGGGACAATGAGCGGTTCTTC.

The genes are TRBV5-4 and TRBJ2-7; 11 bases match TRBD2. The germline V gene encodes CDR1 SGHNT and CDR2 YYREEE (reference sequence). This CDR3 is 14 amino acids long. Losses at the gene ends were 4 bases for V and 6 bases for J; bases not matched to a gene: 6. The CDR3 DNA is TGTGCCAGCAGCCTGACTAGCGGGATCGGCGAGCAGTACTTC. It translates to CASSLTSGIGEQYF.

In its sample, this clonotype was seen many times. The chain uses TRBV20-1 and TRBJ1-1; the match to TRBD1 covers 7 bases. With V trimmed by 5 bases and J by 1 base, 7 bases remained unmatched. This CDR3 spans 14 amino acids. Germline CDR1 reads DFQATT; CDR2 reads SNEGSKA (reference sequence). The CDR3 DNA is TGCAGTGCTGTCGGACAGGAGAAGAACACTGAAGCTTTCTTT. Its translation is CSAVGQEKNTEAFF.

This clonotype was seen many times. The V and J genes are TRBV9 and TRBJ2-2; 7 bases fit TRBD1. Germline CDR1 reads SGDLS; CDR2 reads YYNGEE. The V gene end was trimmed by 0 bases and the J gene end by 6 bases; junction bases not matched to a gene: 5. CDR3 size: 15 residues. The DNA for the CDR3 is TGTGCCAGCAGCGTAGACGGGACAGAGGCCGGGGAGCTGTTTTTT. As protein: CASSVDGTEAGELFF.

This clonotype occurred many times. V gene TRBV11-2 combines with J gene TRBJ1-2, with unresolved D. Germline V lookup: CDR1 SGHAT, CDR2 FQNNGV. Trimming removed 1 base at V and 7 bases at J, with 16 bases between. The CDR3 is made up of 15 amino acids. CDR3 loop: CASSLGGPRSTGYTF. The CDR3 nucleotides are TGTGCCAGCAGCTTAGGAGGGCCCAGGTCCACTGGCTACACCTTC.

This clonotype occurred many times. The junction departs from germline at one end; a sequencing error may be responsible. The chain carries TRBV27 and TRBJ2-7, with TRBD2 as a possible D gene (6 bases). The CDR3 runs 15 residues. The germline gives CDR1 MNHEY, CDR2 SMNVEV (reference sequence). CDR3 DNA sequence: TGTGCCAGCACCCAATCTTCCGGGAGAACCTACGGGCAGTACTTC. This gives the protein CASTQSSGRTYGQYF.

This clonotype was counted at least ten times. The CDR3 protein is CASSLLSMSDTQYF. CDR3 sequence (DNA): TGTGCCAGCAGTTTGCTTTCGATGTCAGATACGCAGTATTTT. V is TRBV28 and J is TRBJ2-3; no definite D call. The V end was cut by 3 bases, the J end by 4 bases, with 11 bases between. Germline V gene sequence: CDR1 MDHEN, CDR2 SYDVKM. The CDR3 runs to 14 residues. Looking up the rest from reference TRBV28 and TRBJ2-3 gives the full variable domain: DVKVTQSSRYLVKRTGEKVFLECVQDMDHENMFWYRQDPGLGLRLIYFSYDVKMKEKGDIPEGYSVSREKKERFSLILESASTNQTSMYLCASSLLSMSDTQYFGPGTRLTVL.